This TCR beta chain was sequenced for a study of type 1 regulatory T cells. Details on this clonotype: Its target is unknown.

The CDR3 length is 17 residues. V lost 4 bases, J lost 2 bases, and 21 bases lay in between. Per the germline V gene, CDR1 is SEHNR and CDR2 is FQNEAQ (reference sequence). One entry per CDR3 protein results from TCRdb running MiXCR on the reads. The sample consists of about 68,000 distinct CDR3 sequences, 63% of them appearing once. This chain links TRBV7-9 with TRBJ2-7; TRBD1 or TRBD2 may be the D gene (6 bases each). This TCR was recovered from a human donor in good health. Sequences were obtained from cultured T cells, either the whole culture or a sorted T cell fraction (not recorded which). The subset: Tr1-enriched cell product generated in vitro against host alloantigens. CDR3: CASSWDKGAAGPYEQYF. CDR3 bases: TGTGCCAGCAGCTGGGACAAGGGAGCGGCGGGGCCCTACGAGCAGTACTTC. Combining the CDR3 with reference TRBV7-9 and TRBJ2-7 gives the whole variable domain DTGVSQNPRHKITKRGQNVTFRCDPISEHNRLYWYRQTLGQGPEFLTYFQNEAQLEKSRLLSDRFSAERPKGSFSTLEIQRTEQGDSAMYLCASSWDKGAAGPYEQYFGPGTRLTVT.